Below, 27 T cell receptor beta chains from the same sample are listed, as sequenced in a study of long-term antiretroviral therapy in people with HIV. This was the immunoSEQ v3.0 assay at survey level. The data were produced by immunoSEQ multiplex PCR, yet TCRdb's version contains in-frame clones alone and is incomplete. This sample has around 13,000 clones, with around four fifths found just once. This material consisted of unsorted PBMCs, taken 1.8 years before starting antiretroviral therapy. Source of these receptors: a middle-aged woman with HIV.

V usage is TRBV7-9 and J usage is TRBJ2-7; 10 nucleotides agree with TRBD2. CDR1 and CDR2 from the germline V gene are SEHNR and FQNEAQ (reference sequence). J gave up 1 base and V 4 bases, and 4 bases lay outside the gene matches. CDR3 size: 15 residues. CDR3 bases: TGTGCCAGCAGCTCGGGACTAGCGCGATCCTACGAGCAGTACTTC. Translation gives CASSSGLARSYEQYF. Together with reference TRBV7-9 and TRBJ2-7, the CDR3 gives the full variable domain: DTGVSQNPRHKITKRGQNVTFRCDPISEHNRLYWYRQTLGQGPEFLTYFQNEAQLEKSRLLSDRFSAERPKGSFSTLEIQRTEQGDSAMYLCASSSGLARSYEQYFGPGTRLTVT.

The V and J genes are TRBV14 and TRBJ2-1; possible D gene TRBD2, 7 bases. CDR1 and CDR2 (germline): SGHDN, FVKESK. CDR3 size: 17 residues. The ends were cut back, 0 bases at V and 5 bases at J, with 17 bases in the middle. The CDR3 region has the DNA TGTGCCAGCAGCCAAGACTCTTGGGGGGGGGCGGACAATGAGCAGTTCTTC. Encoded protein: CASSQDSWGGADNEQFF.

The rearrangement links TRBV13 to TRBJ2-7; D unclear. Looked up from germline, CDR1 is PRHDT and CDR2 is FYEKMQ (reference sequence). Trimming shortened V by 5 bases and J by 6 bases, and 14 bases separated the two germline ends. CDR3 length: 13 residues. CDR3 region: CASSLKGLSEQYF. DNA of the CDR3: TGTGCCAGCAGCCTAAAGGGCCTCTCCGAGCAGTACTTC.

This chain connects TRBV6-5 to TRBJ1-5; unclear D gene. The V gene lost 8 bases and the J gene lost 3 bases, with 11 bases spanning the gap. Germline V lookup: CDR1 MNHEY, CDR2 SVGAGI. This CDR3 has 13 residues. CDR3 loop: CASGVGTNQPQHF. For the CDR3, the DNA is TGTGCCAGCGGCGTCGGCACCAATCAGCCCCAGCATTTT.

V is TRBV5-1 and J is TRBJ2-3, with TRBD2 matching over 7 bases. The CDR3 has 15 amino acids. The germline V gene encodes CDR1 SGHRS and CDR2 YFSETQ. After removal of 1 base from V and 1 base from J, the junction contained 3 bases not matched to a gene. The CDR3 region is CASSLMGGGTDTQYF. The CDR3 DNA follows: TGCGCCAGCAGCTTGATGGGAGGGGGCACAGATACGCAGTATTTT.

About this clone: A junction boundary mismatches the germline segment, possibly from a read error. The rearrangement joins TRBV5-1 to TRBJ2-1, with a possible D match to TRBD2 (6 bases). The germline V gene has CDR1 SGHRS and CDR2 YFSETQ. The CDR3 loop spans 16 amino acids. CDR3 coding DNA: TGTGCCAGCAGCCGAGCGGGTATCCGTCGGTACAATGAGCAGTTCTTC. Translated, it gives CASSRAGIRRYNEQFF.

The chain combines TRBV27 with TRBJ2-1; D remains ambiguous. Germline lookup yields CDR1 MNHEY and CDR2 SMNVEV (reference sequence). V was shortened by 3 bases and J by 5 bases, with 5 bases between the two germline ends. There are 12 residues in the CDR3. CDR3 sequence reads: CASSLNHNEQFF. DNA for the CDR3: TGTGCCAGCAGTTTGAACCACAATGAGCAGTTCTTC.

V and J are TRBV4-2 and TRBJ2-1, with D unclear. The CDR3 covers 14 residues. Germline CDR1 is LGHNA and CDR2 is YNFKEQ. V lost 4 bases and J 4 bases, leaving 11 bases between the germline ends. CDR3 DNA: TGTGCCAGCAGCCTAGTTCTAGATTACAATGAGCAGTTCTTC. Protein sequence: CASSLVLDYNEQFF.

The gene calls are TRBV25-1 and TRBJ1-5; D is perhaps TRBD1 (5 bases). Germline V gene data show CDR1 as MGHDK and CDR2 as SYGVNS. The V end lost 3 bases, the J end lost 0 bases, and 12 bases lay between the germline ends. The CDR3 runs to 16 residues. The CDR3 bases are TGTGCCAGCAGTGACGGGGGGTGGTATAGCAATCAGCCCCAGCATTTT. This encodes CASSDGGWYSNQPQHF.

This chain uses TRBV5-8 with TRBJ1-3; possible D gene TRBD1, 6 bases. Trimming removed 3 bases at V and 0 bases at J, with 7 bases between. The germline V gene has CDR1 SGHTS and CDR2 YDEGEE. The CDR3 covers 14 residues. The CDR3 DNA follows: TGTGCCAGCAGCTACAGGGACTCTGGAAACACCATATATTTT. Protein sequence: CASSYRDSGNTIYF.

The chain couples TRBV5-4 to TRBJ2-1, with 9 positions matching TRBD2. The CDR3 consists of 15 residues. Germline CDR1 and CDR2: SGHNT and YYREEE (reference sequence). With 4 bases clipped from V and 4 bases from J, the junction kept 6 bases outside the gene matches. Here the CDR3 DNA reads TGTGCCAGCAGCGGTCTAGCGGGACCTTACAATGAGCAGTTCTTC. Translating gives CASSGLAGPYNEQFF. The full variable domain, completed using reference TRBV5-4 and TRBJ2-1, is ETGVTQSPTHLIKTRGQQVTLRCSSQSGHNTVSWYQQALGQGPQFIFQYYREEENGRGNFPPRFSGLQFPNYSSELNVNALELDDSALYLCASSGLAGPYNEQFFGPGTRLTVL.

The genes are TRBV18 and TRBJ1-1; no reliable D call. V lost 3 bases, J lost 1 base, and 9 bases lay in between. CDR1 is KGHSH and CDR2 is LQKENI in the germline V gene. CDR3 length: 14 residues. The chain's CDR3 is CASSPRSANTEAFF. In DNA, the CDR3 is TGTGCCAGCTCACCCAGATCGGCGAACACTGAAGCTTTCTTT.

This chain links TRBV4-1 with TRBJ2-7; 7 bases agree with TRBD2. The CDR3 totals 14 residues. Germline trimming cut 3 bases from V and 3 bases from J; bases unmatched to any gene: 5. CDR1 and CDR2 from the germline V gene are MGHRA and YSYEKL. CDR3 DNA sequence: TGCGCCAGCAGCCATCTAGCGGAACACTACGAGCAGTACTTC. It translates to CASSHLAEHYEQYF.

The chain combines TRBV7-2 with TRBJ2-7; D possibly uses TRBD1 or TRBD2 (5 bases each). Germline loops: CDR1 SGHTA, CDR2 FQGNSA. The CDR3 extends over 14 amino acids. The V end lost 4 bases, the J end lost 5 bases, and 15 bases lay between the germline ends. DNA of the CDR3: TGTGCCAGCAGCTCGGGACCTGAAGTCAACGAGCAGTACTTC. Its translation is CASSSGPEVNEQYF.

J is TRBJ2-7 and V is TRBV15; D gene unclear. This CDR3 is 13 amino acids long. Germline CDR1 and CDR2: LNHNV and YYDKDF (reference sequence). With 8 bases removed from V and 0 bases from J, the gap between germline ends came to 11 bases. The CDR3 spells CATRARHSYEQYF. The CDR3 DNA sequence: TGTGCCACCCGGGCAAGGCACTCCTACGAGCAGTACTTC.

This chain uses TRBV28 with TRBJ1-1, with D perhaps matching TRBD1 (5 bases). Trimming removed 5 bases at V and 11 bases at J, with 24 bases between. Germline V gives CDR1 MDHEN, CDR2 SYDVKM. This CDR3 region has 15 residues. The CDR3 DNA reads TGTGCCAGCAGTGACCTGACAGTCAACCCTAAAGCGGCTTTCTTT. It specifies CASSDLTVNPKAAFF.

A single count supports this clone. The V and J genes are TRBV19 and TRBJ2-7; D gene ambiguous. The CDR3 consists of 14 residues. Trimming left V 4 bases short and J 1 base short, with 11 bases between. From germline, CDR1 is LNHDA and CDR2 SQIVND (reference sequence). This chain's CDR3 is CASSNNVESYEQYF. CDR3 DNA: TGTGCCAGTAGTAATAATGTGGAATCCTACGAGCAGTACTTC. Combining the CDR3 with reference TRBV19 and TRBJ2-7 gives the whole variable domain DGGITQSPKYLFRKEGQNVTLSCEQNLNHDAMYWYRQDPGQGLRLIYYSQIVNDFQKGDIAEGYSVSREKKESFPLTVTSAQKNPTAFYLCASSNNVESYEQYFGPGTRLTVT.

The chain uses TRBV7-2 and TRBJ2-7, with D unclear. The CDR3 is 14 residues long. Germline CDR1 SGHTA, CDR2 FQGNSA. V lost 5 bases and J 1 base, leaving 12 bases between the germline ends. In DNA form, the CDR3 reads TGTGCCAGCAGCACCTCGGAGAGTTCCTACGAGCAGTACTTC. It encodes CASSTSESSYEQYF.

The chain has TRBV7-9 and TRBJ2-7, with D tentatively TRBD2 (5 bases). The CDR3 length is 11 residues. Germline-derived CDR1 and CDR2 are SEHNR and FQNEAQ (reference sequence). V was shortened by 4 bases and J by 7 bases, with 8 bases between the two germline ends. In nucleotides, the CDR3 is TGTGCCAGCAGCTCCCCGGGGGAGCAGTACTTC. Protein sequence: CASSSPGEQYF.

This chain joins TRBV2 and TRBJ1-1, with 7 positions matching TRBD1. The CDR3 sequence is 14 residues long. Looked up from germline, CDR1 is SNHLY and CDR2 is FYNNEI. After removal of 6 bases from V and 1 base from J, the junction contained 5 bases not matched to a gene. CDR3 sequence reads: CASRVTGANTEAFF. As DNA, the CDR3 is TGTGCCAGCAGGGTTACAGGGGCGAACACTGAAGCTTTCTTT.

This rearrangement joins TRBV4-1 to TRBJ2-7; TRBD2 agrees at 7 bases. The CDR3 is 17 amino acids. J was trimmed by 5 bases and V by 4 bases; bases with no gene match: 17. From germline, CDR1 is MGHRA and CDR2 YSYEKL. In nucleotides, the CDR3 is TGCGCCAGCAGCCCTCACTTGACCATCCGACTAGCCGACGAGCAGTACTTC. This codes for CASSPHLTIRLADEQYF.

CDR3 in amino acids: CASSYSNAGRGYTF. CDR3 DNA: TGTGCCAGCAGTTACTCAAACGCAGGGAGAGGCTACACCTTC. The chain employs TRBV6-5 and TRBJ1-2, with D maybe TRBD1 (5 bases). This CDR3 contains 14 residues. Trimming pared 0 bases from V and 8 bases from J, leaving 13 bases between. CDR1 is MNHEY and CDR2 is SVGAGI in the germline V gene.

V gene TRBV6-6 combines with J gene TRBJ2-7; tentative D call: TRBD2 (6 bases). CDR1 and CDR2 (germline): MNHNY, SVGAGI (reference sequence). Trimming left V 0 bases short and J 6 bases short, with 12 bases between. The CDR3 runs 14 residues. The CDR3 region is CASSYSTGVIEQYF. DNA of the CDR3: TGTGCCAGCAGTTACTCGACGGGGGTAATCGAGCAGTACTTC.

V usage is TRBV30 and J usage is TRBJ1-2; the D is unclear. This CDR3 region has 14 residues. V was trimmed by 4 bases and J by 4 bases, leaving 16 bases between them. Germline V gene sequence: CDR1 GTSNPN, CDR2 SVGIG (reference sequence). In nucleotides, the CDR3 is TGTGCCTGGAACCCCCGAGGGCAGAGCTATGGCTACACCTTC. Residues: CAWNPRGQSYGYTF.

This sequence joins TRBV5-4 and TRBJ1-2; 7 nucleotides match TRBD1. V trimming: 0 bases; J trimming: 4 bases; junction bases outside the gene matches: 6. CDR1 and CDR2 from the germline V gene are SGHNT and YYREEE (reference sequence). The CDR3 runs 15 residues. As DNA, the CDR3 is TGTGCCAGCAGCTTGGAAGGGGGCGGAAGCTATGGCTACACCTTC. Translation: CASSLEGGGSYGYTF.

The J gene is TRBJ2-7, the V gene TRBV27, with TRBD1 matching over 8 bases. The junction had 5 bases not matched to a gene; V was cut back by 3 bases and J by 1 base. The CDR3 consists of 15 residues. Germline CDR1 and CDR2: MNHEY and SMNVEV (reference sequence). The CDR3 sequence is CASSLGQGASYEQYF. The CDR3 coding sequence is TGTGCCAGCAGTTTGGGGCAGGGGGCGTCCTACGAGCAGTACTTC.

The chain employs TRBV9 and TRBJ2-6; D might be TRBD1 (5 bases). The CDR3 has 19 residues. Trimming removed 1 base from V and 4 bases from J, with 21 bases in between. The germline gives CDR1 SGDLS, CDR2 YYNGEE. Here the CDR3 reads CASSVLIRAGVSGANVLTF. The DNA of the CDR3 is TGTGCCAGCAGCGTATTAATCAGGGCCGGTGTGTCGGGGGCCAACGTCCTGACTTTC.